This T cell receptor beta chain was sequenced during a study of OX40 agonist ivuxolimab in advanced cancers. Libraries were prepared by immunoSEQ multiplex PCR; TCRdb keeps only in-frame clonotypes and omits some of them. The sample holds about 15,000 clones, roughly three quarters seen once. Study-level findings and limits: Within 6 weeks, CD4+ and CD8+ blood T cells expanded clonally at 0.1 to 3.0 mg/kg.

As regards this clone: The target antigen is unknown.

CDR1 MDHEN and CDR2 SYDVKM come from the germline V gene. This CDR3 contains 13 residues. V was shortened by 2 bases and J by 3 bases, with 6 bases between the two germline ends. This sequence joins TRBV28 and TRBJ2-3; no clear D gene. This material consisted of CD4+ or CD8+ T cells sorted from blood, taken in a trial of the OX40 agonist ivuxolimab. This sequence was found in an adult with an advanced solid tumor such as melanoma, head and neck, liver or kidney cancer. The CDR3 spells CASSLIRTDTQYF. The CDR3 DNA sequence: TGTGCCAGCAGTTTAATCCGGACAGATACGCAGTATTTT.